This TCR beta chain was documented in a study of neoadjuvant nivolumab and ipilimumab in lung cancer. Study conclusions and caveats: Higher pretherapy blood TCR richness went with higher resected-tumor richness.

TCRdb keeps only in-frame clones here, not all; method: immunoSEQ multiplex PCR. This sample has some 37,000 clones, with about 91% found just once. A word on this clone: Its antigen remains unidentified.

The CDR3 is 14 amino acids. Germline lookup yields CDR1 LGHNA and CDR2 YSLEER. V was trimmed by 0 bases and J by 5 bases, leaving 11 bases between them. The sequences come from peripheral blood, collected before neoadjuvant nivolumab, alone or with ipilimumab. The origin of this receptor is an adult with non-small cell lung cancer. The chain employs TRBV4-3 and TRBJ2-7, with D unclear. The CDR3 spells CASSQESLVDEQYF. The CDR3 region has the DNA TGCGCCAGCAGCCAAGAATCATTAGTGGACGAGCAGTACTTC.